This T cell receptor beta chain was retrieved from a study of shared clonotypes between healthy human individuals. Findings of the study overall: Exclusively blood specimens were collected; tissue repertoires likely differ.

The V end lost 0 bases, the J end lost 13 bases, and 17 bases lay between the germline ends. CDR3 size: 14 residues. Germline assignment: CDR1 SGHDT and CDR2 YYEEEE. Using immunoSEQ multiplex PCR, the repertoire was profiled, and TCRdb retains in-frame clones only, with some absent. The table includes approximately 2,300,000 clones, around 92% detected once. With regard to this clone: The antigen is not known.

The clonotype originates from a man in his late teens or twenties in good health. Some clones in this sample may be carry-over from other donors' samples. Source material: naive CD4+ T cells from PBMCs. Subset denoted: CD45RA+ positively selected. The gene calls are TRBV5-6 and TRBJ2-1; D may be TRBD1 (6 bases). This chain's CDR3 is CASSLVGVRTDQFF. CDR3 bases: TGTGCCAGCAGCTTGGTAGGGGTCCGGACAGATCAGTTCTTC.